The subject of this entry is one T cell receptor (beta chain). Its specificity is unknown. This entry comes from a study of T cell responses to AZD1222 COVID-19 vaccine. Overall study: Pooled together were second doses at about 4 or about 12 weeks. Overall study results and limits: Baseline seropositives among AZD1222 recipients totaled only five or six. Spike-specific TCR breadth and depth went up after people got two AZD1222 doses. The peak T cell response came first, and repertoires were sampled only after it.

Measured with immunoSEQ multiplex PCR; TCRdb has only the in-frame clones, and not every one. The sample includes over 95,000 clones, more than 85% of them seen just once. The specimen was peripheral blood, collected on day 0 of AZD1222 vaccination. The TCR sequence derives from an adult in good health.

The CDR3 loop is CASTLGGNYGYTF. Here the CDR3 DNA reads TGCGCCAGCACTCTGGGGGGTAACTATGGCTACACCTTC. The rearrangement uses TRBV5-1 and TRBJ1-2; D perhaps matches TRBD1 (5 bases). V dropped 6 bases and J dropped 1 base, with 10 bases sitting between them. Germline assignment: CDR1 SGHRS and CDR2 YFSETQ. The CDR3 has 13 residues.